One T cell receptor (beta chain) is described in this entry. Its antigen is not yet known. Per-base qualities were not stored, and no clone one base away is much larger. These data come from a study (dated by TCRdb to the mid-2010s). Notes on the research overall: The study examined whether tumor-infiltrating Tregs in breast cancer are drawn from blood Tregs or arise in situ by conversion from other CD4+ T cell subsets. Results and caveats for the whole study, not just this receptor: The TCR gene usage of tumor memory CD4+ T cells clustered together with blood and lymph node memory CD4+ cells and with lymph node naive CD4+ cells. The larger-cohort validation was restricted to a single TCR beta V-J rearrangement rather than whole repertoires. The greatest overlap of tumor-infiltrating Treg TCR alpha and beta sequences was with tumor naive CD4+ T cells, followed next by blood naive CD4+ T cells.

The memory CD4+ T cell population was isolated based on a CD4+CD45RO+CD25- phenotype. Tregs, naive and memory CD4+ T cells from tumor, blood and ipsilateral draining lymph nodes of about five breast cancer patients underwent full-length TCR alpha and beta sequencing. Tumor tissue and lymph nodes obtained by ipsilateral axillary dissection were perfused with PBS, cut into small pieces and digested using collagenase I and hyaluronidase. Sorted cell populations were confirmed by FACS to exceed 90% purity. The CDR3 spans 16 residues, from the cysteine through the phenylalanine. The kept DNA is CDR3 alone, 48 bases in frame from the first base. V is pruned by 1 base and J by 1 base, leaving 4 bases of the junction without a gene match. As encoded in the germline V gene, CDR1 is LGHNA while CDR2 is YNFKEQ. Full-length TCR variable regions were amplified by 5' RACE PCR using constant-region reverse primers, and then by semi-nested PCR using Nested Universal Primer A. Using the ReliaPrep RNA Cell Miniprep System, total RNA was extracted, and the SMARTer RACE 5'/3' Kit was then used to reverse transcribe the RNA into 5'RACE-ready cDNA. Full-length TCR alpha and beta libraries were barcoded with multiplex adaptors and sequenced on an Illumina MiSeq. In the source study's methods: For each of nine subset-tissue groups, sequencing data from the five patients were combined, and the groups were compared by unsupervised clustering of TCR gene usage. The Morisita-Horn index was used to calculate repertoire similarity, with shared sequences weighted by how much each contributed to each repertoire. Starting from the raw public reads, TCRdb applied fastp trimming at Q25, assembled clones with MiXCR and retained in-frame beta chains. Rows are combined by CDR3 protein, so each entry shows the most common genes and DNA. These V and J calls rely on TCRdb rather than the paper's analysis. The sample table holds under 45,000 distinct CDR3 sequences, of which approximately 30% were seen once. Of the sample, under 5% falls within the top ten clones.

The source material was tumor-infiltrating memory CD4+ T cells sorted from the breast tumor. Interpreted using the paper, the cell subset or site label stands for: memory CD4+ T cells, CD4+CD45RO+CD25-. The chain employs TRBV4-2 and TRBJ2-7; 10 nucleotides in the junction match TRBD2. The clonotype was recovered from a female donor with breast cancer. The CDR3 corresponds to CASSQVGGLASYEQYF. The sequenced DNA: TGTGCCAGCAGCCAAGTGGGGGGACTAGCGTCCTACGAGCAGTACTTC.